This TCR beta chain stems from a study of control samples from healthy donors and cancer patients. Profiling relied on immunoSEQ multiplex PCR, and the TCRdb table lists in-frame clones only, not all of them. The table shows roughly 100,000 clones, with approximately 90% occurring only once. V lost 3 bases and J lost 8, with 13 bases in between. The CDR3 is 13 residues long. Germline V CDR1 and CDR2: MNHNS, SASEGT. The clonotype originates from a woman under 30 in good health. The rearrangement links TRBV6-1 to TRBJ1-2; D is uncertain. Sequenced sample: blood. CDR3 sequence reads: CASSERATGGYTF. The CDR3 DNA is TGTGCCAGCAGTGAGAGGGCCACTGGGGGCTACACCTTC.